The clone carrying this TCR beta chain was observed a handful of times. Its antigen is as yet unknown. Time point specified: persistent/refractory GD, antithyroid drugs over 5 years with positive TRAb. Preparation of the TCR library used RNA extracted from PBMCs. This sample is part of a study of regulatory T cells in long-lasting Graves disease. Germline CDR1 is SEHNR and CDR2 is FQNEAQ (reference sequence). J was trimmed by 9 bases and V by 5 bases; bases with no gene match: 9. The CDR3 loop spans 16 amino acids. TCR beta libraries were built with iRepertoire HTBI primers and Arm-PCR of CDR3 regions. TCRdb called the multiplex PCR reads again in MiXCR, with one record for every CDR3 protein. The table has about 470,000 distinct CDR3 sequences, about 20% seen once. The study's findings and limits: Persistent patients shared more public clonotypes (2,741) than newly diagnosed patients (about 970).

This sequence was found in a female donor with Graves disease. This chain connects TRBV7-9 to TRBJ2-1; 14 bases fit TRBD2. The sequences come from peripheral blood mononuclear cells (PBMCs), collected when the disease was refractory, from a patient treated with antithyroid drugs. CDR3 sequence reads: CASSGPGTSGSSEQFF. Written as DNA, the CDR3 is TGTGCCAGCAGCGGCCCCGGGACTAGCGGGAGTAGTGAGCAGTTCTTC. The entire variable domain, with the rest obtained from reference TRBV7-9 and TRBJ2-1, is as follows: DTGVSQNPRHKITKRGQNVTFRCDPISEHNRLYWYRQTLGQGPEFLTYFQNEAQLEKSRLLSDRFSAERPKGSFSTLEIQRTEQGDSAMYLCASSGPGTSGSSEQFFGPGTRLTVL.